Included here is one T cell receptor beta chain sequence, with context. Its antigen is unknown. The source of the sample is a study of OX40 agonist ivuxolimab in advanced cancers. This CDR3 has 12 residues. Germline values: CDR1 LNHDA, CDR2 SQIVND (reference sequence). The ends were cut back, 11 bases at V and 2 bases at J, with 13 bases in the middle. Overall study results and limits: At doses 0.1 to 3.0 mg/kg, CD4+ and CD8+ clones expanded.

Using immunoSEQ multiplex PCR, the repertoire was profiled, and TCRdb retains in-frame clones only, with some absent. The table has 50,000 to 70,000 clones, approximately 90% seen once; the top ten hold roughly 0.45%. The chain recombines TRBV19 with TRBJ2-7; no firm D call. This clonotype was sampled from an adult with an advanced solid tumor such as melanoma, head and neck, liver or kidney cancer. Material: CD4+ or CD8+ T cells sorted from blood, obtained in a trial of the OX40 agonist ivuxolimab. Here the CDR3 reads CAPVHRTYEQYF. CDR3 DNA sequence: TGTGCCCCCGTCCACAGAACCTACGAGCAGTACTTC.